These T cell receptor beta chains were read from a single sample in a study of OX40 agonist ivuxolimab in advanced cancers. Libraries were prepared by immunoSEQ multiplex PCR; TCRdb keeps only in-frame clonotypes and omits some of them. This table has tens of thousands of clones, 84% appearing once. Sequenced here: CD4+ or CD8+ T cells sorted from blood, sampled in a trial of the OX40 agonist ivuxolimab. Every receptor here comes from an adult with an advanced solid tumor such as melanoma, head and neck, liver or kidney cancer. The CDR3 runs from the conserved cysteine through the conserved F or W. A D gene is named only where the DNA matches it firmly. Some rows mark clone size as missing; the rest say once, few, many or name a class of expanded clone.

CDR3aa: CASSSGGYTIYF
CDR3nt: TGTGCCAGCTCATCTGGAGGCTACACCATATATTTT
v_gene: TRBV18
d_gene: .
j_gene: TRBJ1-3
abundance: medium-sized

CDR3aa: CSVEAMGAGVNNEQFF
CDR3nt: TGCAGCGTTGAAGCAATGGGAGCGGGGGTTAACAATGAGCAGTTCTTC
v_gene: TRBV29-1
d_gene: TRBD2
j_gene: TRBJ2-1
abundance: .

CDR3aa: CASSAGTHSGNQPQHF
CDR3nt: TGTGCCAGCAGCGCCGGGACACACTCAGGCAATCAGCCCCAGCATTTT
v_gene: TRBV9
d_gene: .
j_gene: TRBJ1-5
abundance: .

CDR3aa: CASGYSRGRQETQYF
CDR3nt: TGTGCCAGCGGTTACAGCAGGGGCAGGCAAGAGACCCAGTACTTC
v_gene: TRBV27
d_gene: .
j_gene: TRBJ2-5
abundance: .

CDR3aa: CASSRKWDTQYF
CDR3nt: TGTGCCAGCAGCCGTAAGTGGGATACGCAGTATTTT
v_gene: TRBV5-6
d_gene: .
j_gene: TRBJ2-3
abundance: .

CDR3aa: CASTPKQGWIGKLFF
CDR3nt: TGTGCCAGTACTCCGAAACAGGGTTGGATAGGAAAACTGTTTTTT
v_gene: TRBV19
d_gene: .
j_gene: TRBJ1-4
abundance: .

CDR3aa: CASSYSASSYNSPLHF
CDR3nt: TGTGCCAGCAGTTATTCGGCTAGCTCCTATAATTCACCCCTCCACTTT
v_gene: TRBV6-5
d_gene: .
j_gene: TRBJ1-6
abundance: .

CDR3aa: CASSHNKRGARNTEAFF
CDR3nt: TGTGCCAGTAGCCATAACAAACGAGGGGCAAGGAACACTGAAGCTTTCTTT
v_gene: TRBV19
d_gene: .
j_gene: TRBJ1-1
abundance: once

CDR3aa: CAARVGAAGTEAFF
CDR3nt: TGTGCCGCCAGGGTGGGCGCAGCGGGCACTGAAGCTTTCTTT
v_gene: TRBV10-3
d_gene: .
j_gene: TRBJ1-1
abundance: .

CDR3aa: CASTLLWGQGLQPQHF
CDR3nt: TGTGCCAGCACCTTACTTTGGGGACAGGGTTTACAGCCCCAGCATTTT
v_gene: TRBV7-3
d_gene: TRBD1
j_gene: TRBJ1-5
abundance: .

CDR3aa: CASSQGASGARPYEQYF
CDR3nt: TGCGCCAGCAGCCAAGGGGCTAGCGGGGCGAGACCCTACGAGCAGTACTTC
v_gene: TRBV4-1
d_gene: TRBD2
j_gene: TRBJ2-7
abundance: few

CDR3aa: CASSPGGSGHRDGYTF
CDR3nt: TGCGCCAGCAGCCCGGGGGGTTCGGGGCATCGCGATGGCTACACCTTC
v_gene: TRBV4-1
d_gene: .
j_gene: TRBJ1-2
abundance: .

CDR3aa: CASSLDRSGGRIF
CDR3nt: TGTGCCAGCAGCTTAGACCGGAGCGGGGGTAGGATTTTT
v_gene: TRBV7-6
d_gene: .
j_gene: TRBJ1-4
abundance: .

CDR3aa: CASSQKSGGAGDTQYF
CDR3nt: TGTGCCAGCAGCCAAAAGAGCGGGGGGGCCGGGGATACGCAGTATTTT
v_gene: TRBV4-2
d_gene: TRBD2
j_gene: TRBJ2-3
abundance: .

CDR3aa: CASSPHRGRLNYEQYF
CDR3nt: TGTGCCAGCAGCCCCCATAGGGGGCGGTTAAACTACGAGCAGTACTTC
v_gene: TRBV5-4
d_gene: TRBD1
j_gene: TRBJ2-7
abundance: .

CDR3aa: CASSARQGYSPLHF
CDR3nt: TGTGCCAGCAGCGCTCGACAGGGGTATTCACCCCTCCACTTT
v_gene: TRBV9
d_gene: TRBD1
j_gene: TRBJ1-6
abundance: .

CDR3aa: CASSIRRDLTYGYTF
CDR3nt: TGTGCCAGTAGTATTAGACGGGACCTCACGTATGGCTACACCTTC
v_gene: TRBV19
d_gene: .
j_gene: TRBJ1-2
abundance: .

CDR3aa: CASRMQKLALHYEQYF
CDR3nt: TGTGCCAGCAGGATGCAAAAACTAGCCCTACACTACGAGCAGTACTTC
v_gene: TRBV2
d_gene: .
j_gene: TRBJ2-7
abundance: .

CDR3aa: CASSSYYEQYF
CDR3nt: TGTGCCAGCAGCAGTTACTACGAGCAGTACTTC
v_gene: TRBV7-9
d_gene: .
j_gene: TRBJ2-7
abundance: .

CDR3aa: CASSYRIGDSKETQYF
CDR3nt: TGTGCCAGCAGTTATCGGATAGGTGACAGCAAAGAGACCCAGTACTTC
v_gene: TRBV6-6
d_gene: .
j_gene: TRBJ2-5
abundance: .

CDR3aa: CASSLGLHNTDTQYF
CDR3nt: TGCGCCAGCAGCTTGGGCCTCCACAACACAGATACGCAGTATTTT
v_gene: TRBV5-1
d_gene: .
j_gene: TRBJ2-3
abundance: .